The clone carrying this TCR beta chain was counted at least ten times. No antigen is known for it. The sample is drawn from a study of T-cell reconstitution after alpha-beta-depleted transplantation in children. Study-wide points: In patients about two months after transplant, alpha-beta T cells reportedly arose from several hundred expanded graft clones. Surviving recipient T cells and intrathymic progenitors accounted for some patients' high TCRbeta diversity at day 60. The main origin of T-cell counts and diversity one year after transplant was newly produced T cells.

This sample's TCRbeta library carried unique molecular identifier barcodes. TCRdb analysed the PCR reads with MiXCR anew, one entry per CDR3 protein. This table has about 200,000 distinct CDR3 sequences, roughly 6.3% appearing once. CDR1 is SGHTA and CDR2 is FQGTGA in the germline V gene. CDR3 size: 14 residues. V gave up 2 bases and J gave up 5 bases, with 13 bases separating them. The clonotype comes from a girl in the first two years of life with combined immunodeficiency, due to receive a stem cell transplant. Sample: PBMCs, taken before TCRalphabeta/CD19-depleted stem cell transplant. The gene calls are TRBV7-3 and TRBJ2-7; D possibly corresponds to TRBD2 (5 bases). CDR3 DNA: TGTGCCAGCAGCTTATCCCCGGGATATCACGAGCAGTACTTC. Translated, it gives CASSLSPGYHEQYF.